The 26 T cell receptor beta chains given below trace back to one sample, sequenced in a study of blood T cell repertoires in COVID-19. Measured with immunoSEQ multiplex PCR; TCRdb has only the in-frame clones, and not every one. The data contain a few hundred thousand clones, roughly 86% of them singletons. Sequencing was performed on peripheral blood. These receptors all come from a woman in her 50s who had recovered from COVID-19.

The sample holds one count of this clone. The V and J genes are TRBV19 and TRBJ2-3; D is possibly TRBD1 (6 bases). Trimming pared 5 bases from V and 1 base from J, leaving 13 bases between. The CDR3 is 15 residues long. Germline CDR1 LNHDA, CDR2 SQIVND (reference sequence). The CDR3 DNA reads as TGTGCCAGTAGTTATGGACAGCCGGGCACAGATACGCAGTATTTT. Its protein product is CASSYGQPGTDTQYF. Complete variable domain (other parts from reference TRBV19 and TRBJ2-3): DGGITQSPKYLFRKEGQNVTLSCEQNLNHDAMYWYRQDPGQGLRLIYYSQIVNDFQKGDIAEGYSVSREKKESFPLTVTSAQKNPTAFYLCASSYGQPGTDTQYFGPGTRLTVL.

This clone was recorded a few times. The chain couples TRBV9 to TRBJ1-1, with a tentative D call TRBD1 (5 bases). Germline values: CDR1 SGDLS, CDR2 YYNGEE. This CDR3 has 14 residues. Trimming left V 6 bases short and J 0 bases short, with 12 bases between. For the CDR3, the DNA is TGTGCCAGCACGGCAGGGCAAGTGAACACTGAAGCTTTCTTT. This translates into CASTAGQVNTEAFF.

The J gene is TRBJ1-1, the V gene TRBV19, with TRBD1 matching over 7 bases. The germline gives CDR1 LNHDA, CDR2 SQIVND (reference sequence). This CDR3 spans 16 amino acids. J was trimmed by 1 base and V by 5 bases; bases with no gene match: 10. The CDR3 region is CASSFPGQQRNTEAFF. Here the CDR3 DNA reads TGTGCCAGTAGTTTTCCGGGACAGCAGAGGAACACTGAAGCTTTCTTT.

This clone turned up a few times. The rearrangement uses TRBV5-1 and TRBJ1-1; 8 positions match TRBD1. V trimming: 5 bases; J trimming: 3 bases; junction bases outside the gene matches: 9. Germline V gives CDR1 SGHRS, CDR2 YFSETQ. This CDR3 is built from 15 residues. DNA of the CDR3: TGCGCCAGCAGTTTCAGGGACAGGAGGGACACTGAAGCTTTCTTT. It yields the protein CASSFRDRRDTEAFF. The full variable domain, its missing parts supplied by reference TRBV5-1 and TRBJ1-1, is KAGVTQTPRYLIKTRGQQVTLSCSPISGHRSVSWYQQTPGQGLQFLFEYFSETQRNKGNFPGRFSGRQFSNSRSEMNVSTLELGDSALYLCASSFRDRRDTEAFFGQGTRLTVV.

This clone appeared a few times. V usage is TRBV6-2 or TRBV6-3 and J usage is TRBJ1-1; possibly TRBD1 for D (6 bases). Trimming left V 5 bases short and J 8 bases short, with 12 bases between. The CDR3 is 12 residues long. In germline, CDR1 is MNHEY, CDR2 SVGEGT. The CDR3 spells CASSKMGTEAFF. DNA of the CDR3: TGTGCCAGCAGTAAGATGGGGACAGAAGCTTTCTTT.

This clone showed up many times. The chain has TRBV4-2 and TRBJ1-1, with 7 bases that match TRBD1. There are 18 residues in the CDR3. The junction had 16 bases not matched to a gene; V was cut back by 2 bases and J by 4 bases. Germline CDR1 and CDR2: LGHNA and YNFKEQ. Here the CDR3 DNA reads TGTGCCAGCAGCCAATTTTCCTCAACAGGGGTGAGTGGCACTGAAGCTTTCTTT. Protein sequence: CASSQFSSTGVSGTEAFF.

This chain connects TRBV28 to TRBJ1-6; D is unresolved. Deletions cut 4 bases from V and 3 bases from J, with 13 bases between. CDR1 and CDR2 (germline): MDHEN, SYDVKM. This CDR3 has 16 residues. The CDR3 loop is CASSSPARVYNSPLHF. As DNA, the CDR3 is TGTGCCAGCAGTTCCCCGGCGAGGGTCTATAATTCACCCCTCCACTTT.

V gene TRBV4-1 combines with J gene TRBJ2-3, with a tentative D call TRBD2 (5 bases). V gave up 4 bases and J gave up 5 bases, with 13 bases separating them. The germline gives CDR1 MGHRA, CDR2 YSYEKL. This CDR3 comprises 14 residues. The DNA of the CDR3 is TGCGCCAGCAGCCCCCAGAGGGAGCTAGATACGCAGTATTTT. Residues: CASSPQRELDTQYF.

The gene calls are TRBV5-8 and TRBJ1-2; TRBD1 might be the D (5 bases). V was cut by 0 bases and J by 0 bases, with 12 bases left in between. Germline CDR1 reads SGHTS; CDR2 reads YDEGEE. There are 16 residues in the CDR3. CDR3 loop: CASSLGGQGANYGYTF. The CDR3 nucleotides read TGTGCCAGCAGCTTGGGGGGCCAGGGCGCTAACTATGGCTACACCTTC.

V gene TRBV4-1 combines with J gene TRBJ2-1; 7 nucleotides agree with TRBD1. V lost 3 bases, J lost 2 bases, and 13 bases stayed unmatched. CDR1 and CDR2 (germline): MGHRA, YSYEKL. The CDR3 extends over 18 amino acids. In nucleotides, the CDR3 is TGCGCCAGCAGCCACCGACTAAACAGGGGCAGGGCCTACAATGAGCAGTTCTTC. This translates into CASSHRLNRGRAYNEQFF.

V and J are TRBV6-2 or TRBV6-3 and TRBJ2-1, with D perhaps TRBD2 (5 bases). V was shortened by 5 bases and J by 3 bases, with 8 bases between the two germline ends. Germline assignment: CDR1 MNHEY and CDR2 SVGEGT. The CDR3 runs to 13 residues. The DNA of the CDR3 is TGTGCCAGCAGTCCAACTAGCTACAATGAGCAGTTCTTC. Protein: CASSPTSYNEQFF.

The V and J genes are TRBV30 and TRBJ1-2; the match to TRBD1 covers 7 bases. Per germline, CDR1 GTSNPN and CDR2 SVGIG (reference sequence). The CDR3 runs to 15 residues. V lost 1 base, J lost 3 bases, and 8 bases stayed unmatched. In nucleotides, the CDR3 is TGTGCCTGGAGTGCCCCCAACAGGGGCTACTATGGCTACACCTTC. Protein product: CAWSAPNRGYYGYTF.

The rearrangement uses TRBV6-5 and TRBJ1-1; D is ambiguous. Germline CDR1 and CDR2: MNHEY and SVGAGI. Trimming took 4 bases from V and 4 from J, leaving 10 bases between them. The CDR3 is made up of 13 amino acids. CDR3 bases: TGTGCCAGCAGTTCCGGGAGAACCACTGAAGCTTTCTTT. Protein sequence: CASSSGRTTEAFF.

V usage is TRBV7-9 and J usage is TRBJ2-1; tentatively, D is TRBD1 (6 bases). V lost 5 bases and J 9 bases, leaving 17 bases between the germline ends. The CDR3 is 14 amino acids. Looked up from germline, CDR1 is SEHNR and CDR2 is FQNEAQ (reference sequence). The CDR3 sequence is CASSEGHQGGEQFF. CDR3 coding DNA: TGTGCCAGCAGCGAGGGACATCAAGGGGGTGAGCAGTTCTTC.

The chain carries TRBV14 and TRBJ2-5; 12 bases line up with TRBD2. J gave up 2 bases and V 5 bases, and 3 bases lay outside the gene matches. The germline gives CDR1 SGHDN, CDR2 FVKESK. CDR3 size: 15 residues. Here the CDR3 DNA reads TGTGCCAGCAGCATACTAGCGGGAGGACAAGAGACCCAGTACTTC. It specifies CASSILAGGQETQYF.

CDR3 DNA sequence: TGCGCCAGCAGCTTGTGGGGCATTGAGGACACTGAAGCTTTCTTT. Its protein is CASSLWGIEDTEAFF. This chain connects TRBV5-1 to TRBJ1-1, with D maybe TRBD1 (5 bases). Between the trimmed V and J ends, which lost 1 base and 3 bases, there was a span of 13 bases. Germline V gene lookup returns CDR1 SGHRS and CDR2 YFSETQ. The CDR3 is 15 amino acids.

This clone was seen a few times. The V gene is TRBV6-4, the J gene TRBJ2-1, with 10 bases aligning to TRBD2. The V segment lost 2 bases and the J segment 5 bases; nucleotides outside the gene matches: 6. Germline V gives CDR1 MRHNA, CDR2 SNTAGT. This CDR3 has 16 amino acids. CDR3 loop: CASSDSGRALDNEQFF. CDR3 bases: TGTGCCAGCAGTGACAGCGGGAGGGCCCTGGACAATGAGCAGTTCTTC.

The V gene is TRBV18, the J gene TRBJ2-3; D remains ambiguous. CDR1 and CDR2 (germline): KGHSH, LQKENI. Trimming pared 6 bases from V and 6 bases from J, leaving 13 bases between. This CDR3 spans 13 amino acids. The CDR3 sequence is CASSLNLGDTQYF. CDR3 sequence (DNA): TGTGCCAGCTCCCTAAACCTCGGGGATACGCAGTATTTT.

This rearrangement joins TRBV27 to TRBJ2-6; 9 bases map to TRBD1. Trimming at V came to 0 bases and at J to 2 bases, leaving 5 bases not matched to a gene. CDR1 and CDR2 from the germline V gene are MNHEY and SMNVEV (reference sequence). The CDR3 has 18 amino acids. The CDR3 nucleotides read TGTGCCAGCAGTTTATCTACAGGGGGCTTCCCTGGGGCCAACGTCCTGACTTTC. This gives the protein CASSLSTGGFPGANVLTF.

The chain employs TRBV7-8 and TRBJ2-1; TRBD2 agrees at 7 bases. The CDR3 has 17 amino acids. Germline loops: CDR1 SGHVS, CDR2 FQNEAQ. V trimming: 4 bases; J trimming: 6 bases; junction bases outside the gene matches: 15. The CDR3 sequence is CASSSAGRPLMINEQFF. As DNA, the CDR3 is TGTGCCAGCAGCTCCGCCGGGAGGCCGCTGATGATCAATGAGCAGTTCTTC. Supplemented by reference TRBV7-8 and TRBJ2-1, the full variable domain reads GAGVSQSPRYKVAKRGQDVALRCDPISGHVSLFWYQQALGQGPEFLTYFQNEAQLDKSGLPSDRFFAERPEGSVSTLKIQRTQQEDSAVYLCASSSAGRPLMINEQFFGPGTRLTVL.

The chain uses TRBV9 and TRBJ2-6; 8 bases align to TRBD2. The germline gives CDR1 SGDLS, CDR2 YYNGEE. The CDR3 is 18 residues long. The V and J ends lost 0 bases and 0 bases, in that order; junction bases with no gene match: 5. The CDR3 DNA sequence: TGTGCCAGCAGCGTAGACGTGCTAGCGGGCTCTGGGGCCAACGTCCTGACTTTC. Protein sequence: CASSVDVLAGSGANVLTF.

The chain has TRBV29-1 and TRBJ2-7; 7 bases agree with TRBD2. The germline V gene encodes CDR1 SQVTM and CDR2 ANQGSEA. The CDR3 length is 13 residues. V trimming: 6 bases; J trimming: 3 bases; junction bases outside the gene matches: 8. CDR3 coding DNA: TGCAGCGTCGAGAGCGGGGCTCTCTACGAGCAGTACTTC. It encodes CSVESGALYEQYF.

Note on this clone: Germline and junction disagree at one end, which may indicate a read error. The chain links TRBV28 to TRBJ2-1; TRBD2 might be the D (7 bases). The length of the CDR3 is 11 residues. The germline CDR1 and CDR2 sequences are MDHEN and SYDVKM. The CDR3 protein is CASMSGQGRVF. The CDR3 nucleotides are TGTGCCAGCATGAGTGGGCAGGGGAGGGTCTTC.

The V gene is TRBV11-2, the J gene TRBJ2-7, with TRBD1 matching 7 bases. Per the germline V gene, CDR1 is SGHAT and CDR2 is FQNNGV. The CDR3 has 16 residues. The V and J ends lost 4 bases and 3 bases, in that order; junction bases with no gene match: 12. CDR3 DNA: TGTGCCAGCAGCTCAACCCGGACAGGCGGAAGCTACGAGCAGTACTTC. Residues: CASSSTRTGGSYEQYF.

The rearrangement uses TRBV12-3 or TRBV12-4 and TRBJ1-1; D ambiguous. V lost 2 bases and J lost 4, with 5 bases in between. CDR3 length: 12 residues. The CDR3 DNA reads as TGTGCCAGCAGTTTATTCGGCACTGAAGCTTTCTTT. Amino acids: CASSLFGTEAFF.

CDR3 bases: TGTGCCAGCAGTCCCCTGGGCAGGGGGTCGGGCGAGCAGTACTTC. It codes for CASSPLGRGSGEQYF. The V gene is TRBV27, the J gene TRBJ2-7, with TRBD1 matching over 7 bases. The CDR3 sequence is 15 residues long. CDR1 is MNHEY, CDR2 SMNVEV, per germline (reference sequence). The ends lost 5 bases at V and 6 bases at J; junction bases unmatched: 13.